This T cell receptor (beta chain) was recorded in a study of CD8 T cells in ankylosing spondylitis. Study results and limitations: Certain motif variants had earlier appeared in reactive arthritis synovial fluid and blood. Blood of patients with ankylosing spondylitis appeared to be characterized by a TCR beta motif of eight highly homologous variants. Disease-linked clones were reportedly significantly enriched in matched ankylosing spondylitis synovial fluid.

Quantitative 5'-RACE with molecular barcodes generated TCR beta libraries. Via MiXCR, TCRdb re-called the 5' RACE reads, giving one row per CDR3 protein. The sample lists about 30,000 distinct CDR3 sequences, 12% to 15% occurring once. Points on this clonotype: Its antigen is undetermined. At one end, the junction sequence differs from germline, possibly due to a read error.

This CDR3 spans 14 amino acids. Germline CDR1 and CDR2: MNHNS and SASEGT. The receptor was isolated from a male donor with ankylosing spondylitis or in good health (not recorded which). The chain employs TRBV6-1 and TRBJ2-2; D remains unclear. The sequencing sample was made of blood. The CDR3: CASRDGANAGELFF. CDR3 DNA: TGTGCCAGCAGGGACGGTGCGAACGCCGGGGAGCTGTTTTTT.